Each of the 26 T cell receptor beta chains below was sequenced from the same sample in a study of T-cell reconstitution after alpha-beta-depleted transplantation in children. It was with unique molecular identifiers that the TCRbeta library was prepared. In TCRdb, the PCR reads were re-called with MiXCR into one record per CDR3 protein. The sample records nearly 550,000 distinct CDR3 sequences, about a sixth being singletons. The specimen was PBMCs from the stem cell graft donor, collected from the stem cell graft. These receptors were collected from a human donor who donated a stem cell graft to a child with acute lymphoblastic leukemia.

This clonotype was seen more than once but under ten times. This chain joins TRBV5-1 and TRBJ2-7; weak D call: TRBD2 (6 bases). V was shortened by 4 bases and J by 4 bases, with 18 bases between the two germline ends. CDR3 length: 15 amino acids. The germline V gene has CDR1 SGHRS and CDR2 YFSETQ. Written as DNA, the CDR3 is TGCGCCAGCAGCCCTGCAGGCGCGGCGGGGTACGAGCAGTACTTC. The encoded protein is CASSPAGAAGYEQYF.

For the CDR3, the DNA is TGTGCCAGCAGTCCCCTTGGGGGAGATCTATACGAGCAGTACTTC. Its translation is CASSPLGGDLYEQYF. V usage is TRBV12-3 or TRBV12-4 and J usage is TRBJ2-7, with D perhaps being TRBD1 or TRBD2 (5 bases each). The V end was cut by 5 bases, the J end by 4 bases, with 18 bases between. The CDR3 spans 15 residues.

V and J are TRBV20-1 and TRBJ2-5; 8 bases are a match to TRBD2. The CDR3 runs to 13 residues. V lost 4 bases and J lost 5; bases outside the gene matches: 6. The V gene's germline CDR1 is DFQATT and CDR2 SNEGSKA (reference sequence). This CDR3 reads CSATPGGGETQYF. CDR3 DNA: TGCAGTGCTACTCCTGGCGGGGGGGAGACCCAGTACTTC.

This clonotype was seen many times. The chain joins TRBV2 to TRBJ2-7; a possible D gene is TRBD2 (5 bases). V lost 6 bases and J 2 bases, leaving 5 bases between the germline ends. Looked up from germline, CDR1 is SNHLY and CDR2 is FYNNEI. CDR3 length: 11 amino acids. The CDR3 DNA reads TGTGCCAGCAGGAGGGCCTACGAGCAGTACTTC. As protein: CASRRAYEQYF.

In its sample, this clonotype was seen a few times. The gene calls are TRBV27 and TRBJ1-1; D unclear. CDR3 size: 15 residues. Germline CDR1 reads MNHEY; CDR2 reads SMNVEV (reference sequence). The V gene lost 4 bases and the J gene lost 0 bases, with 12 bases spanning the gap. The CDR3 loop is CASSSTSSMNTEAFF. The DNA of the CDR3 is TGTGCCAGCAGTTCAACATCTTCCATGAACACTGAAGCTTTCTTT.

Written as DNA, the CDR3 is TGTGCCAGCAGCGCGCGTTTTGGGGAGGGCACTGAAGCTTTCTTT. Encoded protein: CASSARFGEGTEAFF. The V and J genes are TRBV7-2 and TRBJ1-1; D remains ambiguous. There are 15 residues in the CDR3. Trimming stripped 5 bases from V and 4 bases from J, with 17 bases between. The germline V gene has CDR1 SGHTA and CDR2 FQGNSA.

This clonotype has just a few counts. The DNA of the CDR3 is TGTGCCAGCATCAAAAACGGGCAGCGGGGGAGGGATGAGCAGTTCTTC. Its protein product is CASIKNGQRGRDEQFF. V gene TRBV6-4 combines with J gene TRBJ2-1; 8 positions agree with TRBD2. CDR3 size: 16 residues. The junction had 16 bases not matched to a gene; V was cut back by 7 bases and J by 8 bases. CDR1 MRHNA and CDR2 SNTAGT come from the germline V gene.

The J gene is TRBJ2-5, the V gene TRBV5-6, with a tentative D call TRBD2 (6 bases). CDR1 and CDR2 from the germline V gene are SGHDT and YYEEEE. The CDR3 has 15 residues. Between the trimmed V and J ends, which lost 3 bases and 3 bases, there was a span of 15 bases. CDR3 nucleotides: TGTGCCAGCAGCTCGTCCGGGACTTCCAAAGAGACCCAGTACTTC. Amino acids: CASSSSGTSKETQYF.

The table lists this clonotype with a few counts. The chain carries TRBV5-1 and TRBJ2-1; D gene uncertain. V was clipped by 0 bases and J by 9 bases, with 16 bases between them. CDR3 length: 15 amino acids. Germline loops: CDR1 SGHRS, CDR2 YFSETQ. DNA for the CDR3: TGCGCCAGCAGCTTGGGGACGCAGCAAGCCCGTGAGCAGTTCTTC. It codes for CASSLGTQQAREQFF.

This clonotype was detected a few times. The chain has TRBV2 and TRBJ2-7, with D tentatively TRBD2 (5 bases). Looked up from germline, CDR1 is SNHLY and CDR2 is FYNNEI. Trimming shortened V by 3 bases and J by 3 bases, and 15 bases separated the two germline ends. CDR3 length: 15 residues. The CDR3 sequence: CASSDSGGGYYEQYF. CDR3 DNA sequence: TGTGCCAGCAGTGATAGTGGAGGCGGCTACTACGAGCAGTACTTC.

The chain employs TRBV13 and TRBJ2-7, with 7 bases identical to TRBD1. The V gene end was trimmed by 5 bases and the J gene end by 7 bases; junction bases not matched to a gene: 11. Looked up from germline, CDR1 is PRHDT and CDR2 is FYEKMQ (reference sequence). The CDR3 has 14 residues. DNA of the CDR3: TGTGCCAGCAGCCCCGGGACAGATAGGGGAGAGCAGTACTTC. It is translated as CASSPGTDRGEQYF.

This clonotype appeared once. The rearrangement joins TRBV6-1 to TRBJ2-5; TRBD2 matches 13 bases. The germline V gene encodes CDR1 MNHNS and CDR2 SASEGT. The ends lost 7 bases at V and 6 bases at J; junction bases unmatched: 11. This CDR3 is 16 amino acids long. The CDR3 DNA is TGTGCCAGCACCCTGACGGGACTAGCGGGAAGAAAGACCCAGTACTTC. Its protein is CASTLTGLAGRKTQYF.

The CDR3 DNA is TGTGCCACCAGCATTAGCGGGAACTCCTACAATGAGCAGTTCTTC. It specifies CATSISGNSYNEQFF. The chain combines TRBV15 with TRBJ2-1; 8 nucleotides line up with TRBD2. Germline V gene lookup returns CDR1 LNHNV and CDR2 YYDKDF (reference sequence). Germline trimming cut 4 bases from V and 0 bases from J; bases unmatched to any gene: 2. This CDR3 is 15 amino acids long. Combining the CDR3 with reference TRBV15 and TRBJ2-1 gives the whole variable domain DAMVIQNPRYQVTQFGKPVTLSCSQTLNHNVMYWYQQKSSQAPKLLFHYYDKDFNNEADTPDNFQSRRPNTSFCFLDIRSPGLGDTAMYLCATSISGNSYNEQFFGPGTRLTVL.

This clonotype has more than one count but fewer than ten. This chain joins TRBV29-1 and TRBJ1-1; D might be TRBD1 (5 bases). Trimming removed 5 bases at V and 1 base at J, with 20 bases between. The CDR3 runs 16 residues. The germline CDR1 and CDR2 sequences are SQVTM and ANQGSEA. The CDR3 is CSVSRQFTTSNTEAFF. DNA for the CDR3: TGCAGCGTTTCCCGACAGTTCACGACCTCGAACACTGAAGCTTTCTTT.

There are a few counts of this clonotype. The chain couples TRBV5-1 to TRBJ2-1, with TRBD1 matching 10 bases. The V gene's germline CDR1 is SGHRS and CDR2 YFSETQ. CDR3 length: 16 residues. V lost 4 bases, J lost 2 bases, and 6 bases stayed unmatched. CDR3 loop: CASSRRTGGTYNEQFF. The DNA for the CDR3 is TGCGCCAGCAGCCGCCGGACAGGGGGTACCTACAATGAGCAGTTCTTC.

The chain has TRBV20-1 and TRBJ1-5; no definite D call. Trimming cost V 0 bases and J 2 bases, with 11 bases left between them. CDR1 and CDR2 from the germline V gene are DFQATT and SNEGSKA (reference sequence). The CDR3 totals 15 residues. The DNA of the CDR3 is TGCAGTGCTAGAGAAGGAGGACCGCGCAATCAGCCCCAGCATTTT. Protein sequence: CSAREGGPRNQPQHF.

This clonotype has a handful of counts. This rearrangement joins TRBV3-1 to TRBJ2-1, with 9 bases matching TRBD2. Germline V gene sequence: CDR1 LGHDT, CDR2 YNNKEL (reference sequence). CDR3 length: 18 residues. The V segment lost 0 bases and the J segment 7 bases; nucleotides outside the gene matches: 13. This chain's CDR3 is CASSQDPLLAGEGNEQFF. The CDR3 DNA reads TGTGCCAGCAGCCAAGATCCCCTACTAGCGGGTGAGGGGAATGAGCAGTTCTTC.

This clonotype was recorded a few times. This rearrangement joins TRBV5-1 to TRBJ2-7, with TRBD2 matching 9 bases. The CDR3 sequence is 15 residues long. The germline CDR1 and CDR2 sequences are SGHRS and YFSETQ. Trimming took 0 bases from V and 5 from J; bases not matched to a gene: 6. CDR3 region: CASSLGGGRANEQYF. The CDR3 DNA reads as TGCGCCAGCAGCTTGGGGGGCGGGAGGGCTAACGAGCAGTACTTC.

This clonotype was found a few times. DNA for the CDR3: TGCAGTGCTAGGGGTCCAGGGGGGGCTAGTGGAAACACCATATATTTT. This sequence encodes CSARGPGGASGNTIYF. The chain joins TRBV20-1 to TRBJ1-3; 7 nucleotides align to TRBD1. CDR1 is DFQATT, CDR2 SNEGSKA, per germline (reference sequence). There are 16 residues in the CDR3. Trimming removed 3 bases from V and 3 bases from J; junction bases left unmatched: 11.

This chain joins TRBV3-1 and TRBJ2-1, with TRBD2 matching over 13 bases. Germline trimming cut 3 bases from V and 5 bases from J; bases unmatched to any gene: 7. Germline V gene lookup returns CDR1 LGHDT and CDR2 YNNKEL (reference sequence). The CDR3 is made up of 17 amino acids. This CDR3 is CASSHPLGTSGNNEQFF. CDR3 bases: TGTGCCAGCAGCCATCCTCTCGGGACTAGCGGGAACAATGAGCAGTTCTTC.

This chain joins TRBV11-2 and TRBJ2-7; 11 positions match TRBD2. This CDR3 has 15 residues. Germline V lookup: CDR1 SGHAT, CDR2 FQNNGV. With V trimmed by 0 bases and J by 4 bases, 2 bases remained unmatched. The CDR3 sequence: CASSLDIAGGYEQYF. The DNA for the CDR3 is TGTGCCAGCAGCTTAGATATAGCGGGAGGGTACGAGCAGTACTTC. Full variable domain (missing parts from reference TRBV11-2 and TRBJ2-7): EAGVAQSPRYKIIEKRQSVAFWCNPISGHATLYWYQQILGQGPKLLIQFQNNGVVDDSQLPKDRFSAERLKGVDSTLKIQPAKLEDSAVYLCASSLDIAGGYEQYFGPGTRLTVT.

This clonotype was counted a few times. The chain is built from TRBV4-1 and TRBJ2-7; no firm D call. CDR1 is MGHRA and CDR2 is YSYEKL in the germline V gene. This CDR3 is built from 13 residues. The V and J ends lost 1 base and 2 bases respectively, with 6 bases between them. The CDR3 region is CASSQVDTYEQYF. The DNA of the CDR3 is TGCGCCAGCAGCCAAGTCGATACCTACGAGCAGTACTTC.

This clonotype turned up a few times. The genes are TRBV6-4 and TRBJ1-1, with no clear D. The germline V and J ends were trimmed by 5 bases and 3 bases, with 13 bases remaining between them. The CDR3 is made up of 14 amino acids. Per germline, CDR1 MRHNA and CDR2 SNTAGT. This chain's CDR3 is CASSPRGEDTEAFF. Written as DNA, the CDR3 is TGTGCCAGCAGTCCCCGGGGTGAGGACACTGAAGCTTTCTTT.

About this clonotype: One end of the junction fails to match germline, which may point to a read error. The rearrangement joins TRBV12-3 or TRBV12-4 to TRBJ2-2; 9 nucleotides line up with TRBD2. This CDR3 has 16 amino acids. The chain's CDR3 is CASSLGVTSGTWELFF. The CDR3 DNA is TGTGCCAGCAGTTTAGGAGTGACTAGCGGCACCTGGGAGCTGTTTTTT.

This clonotype was recorded many times. The chain recombines TRBV10-1 with TRBJ2-7, with D possibly TRBD1 on 7 matching bases. V lost 6 bases and J lost 0, with 9 bases in between. The CDR3 loop spans 13 amino acids. Germline lookup yields CDR1 WNHNN and CDR2 SYGVQD (reference sequence). Here the CDR3 reads CASRRDSSYEQYF. The CDR3, as DNA: TGCGCCAGCAGGCGGGACAGCTCCTACGAGCAGTACTTC.

The V and J genes are TRBV29-1 and TRBJ2-5; D may match TRBD1 or TRBD2 (6 bases each). Looked up from germline, CDR1 is SQVTM and CDR2 is ANQGSEA. This CDR3 has 15 amino acids. V was pared by 7 bases and J by 2 bases, with 20 bases between. CDR3 amino acids: CSATPGAGTQETQYF. DNA for the CDR3: TGCAGCGCTACACCGGGGGCAGGAACACAAGAGACCCAGTACTTC.